The entry below gives a single TCR beta chain sequence along with its context. Its antigen is not identified. The germline V gene encodes CDR1 MDHEN and CDR2 SYDVKM. Losses at the gene ends were 7 bases for V and 1 base for J; bases not matched to a gene: 9. The CDR3 consists of 16 residues. The sample originates from a study of CD4+ T cells in melanoma. Here immunoSEQ multiplex PCR was the method, and the copy in TCRdb shows in-frame clones only, minus some. The profile covers roughly 16,000 clones, with roughly four fifths appearing a single time and over 9.5% taken by the ten largest. Study-level points and caveats: Diverse differentiation states were reported for melanoma neoantigen-specific CD4+ T cells. A reported correlation linked neoantigen-specific CD4+ T cells to CD8+, macrophage and B cell function.

This rearrangement joins TRBV28 to TRBJ1-5; 8 bases fit TRBD1. The sequence was collected from a human donor with melanoma. The sequenced material came from cells from a culture (not recorded whether cultured in vitro). DNA of the CDR3: TGTGCCAGCATCCCACAGGGGGGTCTGAGCAATCAGCCCCAGCATTTT. Amino acids: CASIPQGGLSNQPQHF.